This record looks at one T cell receptor (beta chain) sequence and its context. This sample is part of a study of blood T cell repertoires in COVID-19. Overall study: Acute and convalescent COVID-19 specimens originated in the United States, Italy and Spain.

In the original processing: Reference gene primer amplification gave estimated nucleated cell counts. Only in-frame clones appear in the TCRdb table, and some are missing; sequencing was by immunoSEQ multiplex PCR. V and J calls and clone size come straight from that table; D and trimming were deduced from the DNA. The sample lists around 130,000 clones; approximately 84% were seen once. The sequenced sample consisted of peripheral blood. This receptor was taken from a woman in her sixties with acute or convalescent COVID-19.

The CDR3 sequence: CAWRKGRDPANYGYTF. The CDR3 nucleotides read TGTGCCTGGAGGAAGGGGCGGGACCCGGCTAACTATGGCTACACCTTC. V and J are TRBV30 and TRBJ1-2; D perhaps matches TRBD1 (5 bases). The CDR3 loop spans 16 amino acids. V lost 3 bases and J 0 bases, leaving 17 bases between the germline ends. The germline gives CDR1 GTSNPN, CDR2 SVGIG (reference sequence).